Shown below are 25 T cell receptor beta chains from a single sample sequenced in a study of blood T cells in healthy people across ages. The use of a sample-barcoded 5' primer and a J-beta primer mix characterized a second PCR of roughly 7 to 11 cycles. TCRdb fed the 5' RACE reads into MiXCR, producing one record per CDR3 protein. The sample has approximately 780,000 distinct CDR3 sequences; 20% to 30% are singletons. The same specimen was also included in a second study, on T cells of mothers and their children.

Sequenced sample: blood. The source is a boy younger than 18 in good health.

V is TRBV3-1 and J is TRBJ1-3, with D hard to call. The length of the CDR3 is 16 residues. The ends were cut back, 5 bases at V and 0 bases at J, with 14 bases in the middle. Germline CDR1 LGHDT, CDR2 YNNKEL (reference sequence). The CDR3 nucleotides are TGTGCCAGCAGCTTACAACCCGGGAGCTCTGGAAACACCATATATTTT. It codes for CASSLQPGSSGNTIYF.

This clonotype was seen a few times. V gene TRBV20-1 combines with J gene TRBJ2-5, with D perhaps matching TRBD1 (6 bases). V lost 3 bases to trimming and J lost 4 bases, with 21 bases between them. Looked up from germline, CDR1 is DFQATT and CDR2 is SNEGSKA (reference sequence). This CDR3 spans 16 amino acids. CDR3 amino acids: CSARSSGTPPTETQYF. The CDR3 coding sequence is TGCAGTGCTAGGTCTTCCGGGACACCGCCGACAGAGACCCAGTACTTC.

CDR3 protein: CASRTGALLEQYF. CDR3 nucleotide sequence: TGTGCCAGCAGGACAGGGGCCCTACTCGAGCAGTACTTC. The V and J genes are TRBV2 and TRBJ2-7; TRBD1 aligns across 8 bases. The J segment lost 6 bases and the V segment lost 6 bases, leaving 7 bases of the junction unmatched. The CDR3 spans 13 residues. Germline CDR1 and CDR2: SNHLY and FYNNEI.

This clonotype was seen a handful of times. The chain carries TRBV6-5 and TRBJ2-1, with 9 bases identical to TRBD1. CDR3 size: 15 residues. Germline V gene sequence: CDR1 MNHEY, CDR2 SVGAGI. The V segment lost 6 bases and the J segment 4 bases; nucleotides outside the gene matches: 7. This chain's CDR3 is CASSITGGSYNEQFF. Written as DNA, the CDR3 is TGTGCCAGCAGCATTACAGGGGGCTCGTACAATGAGCAGTTCTTC.

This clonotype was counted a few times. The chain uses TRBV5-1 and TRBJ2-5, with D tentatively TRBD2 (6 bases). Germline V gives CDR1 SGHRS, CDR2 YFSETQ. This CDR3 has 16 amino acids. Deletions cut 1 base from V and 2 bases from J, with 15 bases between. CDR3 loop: CASSLRQGGSQETQYF. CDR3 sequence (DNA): TGCGCCAGCAGCTTGCGGCAGGGAGGAAGTCAAGAGACCCAGTACTTC.

Written as DNA, the CDR3 is TGCAGTGCTAGTATCCGGGGCTCGTTGTACGAGCAGTACTTC. Its protein is CSASIRGSLYEQYF. The J gene is TRBJ2-1, the V gene TRBV20-1; perhaps D is TRBD1 or TRBD2 (5 bases each). With the DNA end fitting TRBJ2-7 better, the J assignment may be wrong. CDR1 and CDR2 (germline): DFQATT, SNEGSKA (reference sequence). The CDR3 totals 14 residues.

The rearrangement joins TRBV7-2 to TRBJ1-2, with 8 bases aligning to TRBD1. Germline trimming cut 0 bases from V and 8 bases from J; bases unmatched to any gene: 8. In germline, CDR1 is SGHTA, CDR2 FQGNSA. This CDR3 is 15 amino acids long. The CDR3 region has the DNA TGTGCCAGCAGCTTAGCCGACAGGAGACAGGGGGGCTACACCTTC. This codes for CASSLADRRQGGYTF. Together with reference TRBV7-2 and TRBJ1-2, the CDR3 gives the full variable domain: GAGVSQSPSNKVTEKGKDVELRCDPISGHTALYWYRQSLGQGLEFLIYFQGNSAPDKSGLPSDRFSAERTGGSVSTLTIQRTQQEDSAVYLCASSLADRRQGGYTFGSGTRLTVV.

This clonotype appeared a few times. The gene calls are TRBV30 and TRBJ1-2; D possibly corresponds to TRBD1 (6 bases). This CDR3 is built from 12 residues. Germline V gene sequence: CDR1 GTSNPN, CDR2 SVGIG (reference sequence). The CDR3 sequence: CAGERGVYGYTF. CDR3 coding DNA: TGTGCTGGGGAGAGGGGGGTCTATGGCTACACCTTC.

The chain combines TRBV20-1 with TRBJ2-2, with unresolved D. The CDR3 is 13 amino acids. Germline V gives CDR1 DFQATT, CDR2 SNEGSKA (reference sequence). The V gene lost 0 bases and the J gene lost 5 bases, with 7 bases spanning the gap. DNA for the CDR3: TGCAGTGCTAGAGACCTAGTTACCGGGGAGCTGTTTTTT. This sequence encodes CSARDLVTGELFF.

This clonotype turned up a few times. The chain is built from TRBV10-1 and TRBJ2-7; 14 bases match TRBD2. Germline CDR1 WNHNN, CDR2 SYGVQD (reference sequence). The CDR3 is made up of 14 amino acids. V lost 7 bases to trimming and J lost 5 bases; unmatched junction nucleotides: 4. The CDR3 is CASIGTSGGDEQYF. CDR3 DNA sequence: TGCGCCAGCATCGGGACTAGCGGGGGTGACGAGCAGTACTTC.

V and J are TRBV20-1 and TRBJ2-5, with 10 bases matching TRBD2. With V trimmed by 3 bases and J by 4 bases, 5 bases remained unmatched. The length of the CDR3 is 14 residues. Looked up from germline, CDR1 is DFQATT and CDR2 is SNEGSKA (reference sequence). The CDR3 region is CSARPGTSVETQYF. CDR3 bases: TGCAGTGCTAGGCCCGGGACTAGCGTAGAGACCCAGTACTTC.

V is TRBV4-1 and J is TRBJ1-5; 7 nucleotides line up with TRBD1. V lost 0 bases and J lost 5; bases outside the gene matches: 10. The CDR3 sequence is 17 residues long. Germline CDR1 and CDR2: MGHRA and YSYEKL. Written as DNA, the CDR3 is TGCGCCAGCAGCCAAGATAGGAACAGGGGTGAAGATCAGCCCCAGCATTTT. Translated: CASSQDRNRGEDQPQHF.

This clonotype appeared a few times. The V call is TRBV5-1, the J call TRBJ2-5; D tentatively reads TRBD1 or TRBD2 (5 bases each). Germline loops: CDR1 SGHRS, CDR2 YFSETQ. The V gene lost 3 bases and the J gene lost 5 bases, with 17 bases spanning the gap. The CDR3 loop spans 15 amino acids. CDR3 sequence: CASSWRSGARETQYF. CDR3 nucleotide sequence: TGCGCCAGCAGCTGGAGATCCGGGGCAAGGGAGACCCAGTACTTC.

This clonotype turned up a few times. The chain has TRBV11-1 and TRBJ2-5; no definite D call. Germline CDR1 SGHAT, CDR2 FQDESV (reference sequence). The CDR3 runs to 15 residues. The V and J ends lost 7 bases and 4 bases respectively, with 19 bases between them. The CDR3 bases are TGTGCCAGCACCCCCAAAGGCCAAATACGAGAGACCCAGTACTTC. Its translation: CASTPKGQIRETQYF. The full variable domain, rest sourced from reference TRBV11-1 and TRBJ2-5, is EAEVAQSPRYKITEKSQAVAFWCDPISGHATLYWYRQILGQGPELLVQFQDESVVDDSQLPKDRFSAERLKGVDSTLKIQPAELGDSAMYLCASTPKGQIRETQYFGPGTRLLVL.

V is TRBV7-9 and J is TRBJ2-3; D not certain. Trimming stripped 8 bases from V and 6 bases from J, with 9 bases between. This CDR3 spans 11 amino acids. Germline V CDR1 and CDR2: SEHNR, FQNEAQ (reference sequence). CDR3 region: CASGVTDTQYF. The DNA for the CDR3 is TGTGCCAGCGGAGTAACGGATACGCAGTATTTT. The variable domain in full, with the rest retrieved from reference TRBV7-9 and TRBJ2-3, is DTGVSQNPRHKITKRGQNVTFRCDPISEHNRLYWYRQTLGQGPEFLTYFQNEAQLEKSRLLSDRFSAERPKGSFSTLEIQRTEQGDSAMYLCASGVTDTQYFGPGTRLTVL.

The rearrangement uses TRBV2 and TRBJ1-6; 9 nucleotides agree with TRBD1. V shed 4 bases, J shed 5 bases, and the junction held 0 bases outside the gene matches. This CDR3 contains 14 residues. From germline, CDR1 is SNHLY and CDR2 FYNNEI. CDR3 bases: TGTGCCAGCAGTGGACAGGGGGATAATTCACCCCTCCACTTT. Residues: CASSGQGDNSPLHF.

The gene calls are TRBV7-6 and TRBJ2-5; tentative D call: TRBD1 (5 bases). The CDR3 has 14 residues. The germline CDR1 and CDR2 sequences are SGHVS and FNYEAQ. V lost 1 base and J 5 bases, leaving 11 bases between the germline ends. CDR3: CASSLEGSGETQYF. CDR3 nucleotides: TGTGCCAGCAGCTTAGAGGGGTCTGGGGAGACCCAGTACTTC.

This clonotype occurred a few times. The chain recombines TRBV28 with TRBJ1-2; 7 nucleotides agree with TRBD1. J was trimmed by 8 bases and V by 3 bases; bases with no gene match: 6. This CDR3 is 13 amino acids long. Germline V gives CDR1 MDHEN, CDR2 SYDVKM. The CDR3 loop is CASSLDRTMGYTF. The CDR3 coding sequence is TGTGCCAGCAGTTTGGACAGGACTATGGGCTACACCTTC.

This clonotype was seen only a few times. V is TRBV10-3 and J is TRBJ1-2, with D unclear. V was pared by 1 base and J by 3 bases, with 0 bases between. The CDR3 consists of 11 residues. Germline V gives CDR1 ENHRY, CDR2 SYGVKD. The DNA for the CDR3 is TGTGCCATCAGTGAGTACTATGGCTACACCTTC. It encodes CAISEYYGYTF.

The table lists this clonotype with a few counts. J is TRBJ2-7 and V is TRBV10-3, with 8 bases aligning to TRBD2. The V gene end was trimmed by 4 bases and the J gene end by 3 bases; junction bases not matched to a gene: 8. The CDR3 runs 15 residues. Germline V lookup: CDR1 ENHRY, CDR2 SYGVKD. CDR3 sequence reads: CAISVGGGPYYEQYF. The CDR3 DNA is TGTGCCATCAGTGTCGGCGGGGGGCCATACTACGAGCAGTACTTC.

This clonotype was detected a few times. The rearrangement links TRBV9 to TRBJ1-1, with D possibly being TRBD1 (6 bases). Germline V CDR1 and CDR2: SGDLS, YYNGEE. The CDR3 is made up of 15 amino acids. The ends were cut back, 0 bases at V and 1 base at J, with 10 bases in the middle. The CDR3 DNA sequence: TGTGCCAGCAGCGTAGGGGGGGGCTCGAACACTGAAGCTTTCTTT. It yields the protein CASSVGGGSNTEAFF.

The CDR3, as DNA: TGCAGTGCTAGACAGGGCTCTGAAGCTTTCTTT. Residues: CSARQGSEAFF. The chain combines TRBV20-1 with TRBJ1-1; D may be TRBD1 (5 bases). Per the germline V gene, CDR1 is DFQATT and CDR2 is SNEGSKA (reference sequence). V was pared by 2 bases and J by 6 bases, with 7 bases between. The CDR3 runs 11 residues.

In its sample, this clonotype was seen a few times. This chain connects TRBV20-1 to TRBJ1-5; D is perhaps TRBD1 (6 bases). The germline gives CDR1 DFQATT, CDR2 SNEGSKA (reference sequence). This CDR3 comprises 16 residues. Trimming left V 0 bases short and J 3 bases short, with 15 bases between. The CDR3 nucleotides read TGCAGTGCTAGAGACCGACACAGGGCCTTCAATCAGCCCCAGCATTTT. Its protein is CSARDRHRAFNQPQHF.

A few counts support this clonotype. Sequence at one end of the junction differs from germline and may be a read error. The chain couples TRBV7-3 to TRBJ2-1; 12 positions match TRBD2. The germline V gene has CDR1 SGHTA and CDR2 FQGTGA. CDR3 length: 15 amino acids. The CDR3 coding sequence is TGTGCCAGCAGCACTAGCGGGGGGACCTACAATGAACAGTTCTTC. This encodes CASSTSGGTYNEQFF.

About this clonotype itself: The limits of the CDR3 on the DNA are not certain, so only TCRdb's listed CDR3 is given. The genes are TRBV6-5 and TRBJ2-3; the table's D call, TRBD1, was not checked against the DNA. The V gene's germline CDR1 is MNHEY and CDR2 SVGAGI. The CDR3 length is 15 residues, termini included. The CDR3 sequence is CASSTSGGRTDTQYF.